These 11 T cell receptor beta chains were all obtained from the same sample, sequenced in a study of blood T cell repertoires in COVID-19. Sequenced by immunoSEQ multiplex PCR; TCRdb stores in-frame clones only, minus some. This table holds around 390,000 clones, around 87% found once. Sequenced: PBMCs or T cells enriched from blood (not recorded which). The receptors come from a woman aged 50 to 65 who had recovered from COVID-19.

As concerns this clone: At the DNA level, this CDR3 is encoded by other sequences in the same sample as well. V is TRBV7-9 and J is TRBJ1-1, with no clear D. The CDR3 extends over 13 amino acids. Trimming took off 3 bases at V and 1 base at J, with 6 bases between the two ends. Germline CDR1 SEHNR, CDR2 FQNEAQ (reference sequence). The CDR3 nucleotides read TGTGCCAGCAGCTTTCAGGAGAACACTGAAGCTTTCTTT. This translates into CASSFQENTEAFF.

The rearrangement joins TRBV4-2 to TRBJ2-3; tentative D call: TRBD2 (5 bases). From germline, CDR1 is LGHNA and CDR2 YNFKEQ. The CDR3 extends over 19 amino acids. V was clipped by 0 bases and J by 5 bases, with 24 bases between them. The CDR3 loop is CASSQEGWRLGGLGDTQYF. CDR3 nucleotide sequence: TGTGCCAGCAGCCAAGAGGGCTGGAGGCTCGGAGGTCTGGGAGATACGCAGTATTTT.

The V and J genes are TRBV28 and TRBJ1-6; 7 bases map to TRBD1. CDR1 is MDHEN and CDR2 is SYDVKM in the germline V gene. Trimming cost V 7 bases and J 13 bases; bases outside gene matches: 10. The CDR3 extends over 13 amino acids. Here the CDR3 DNA reads TGTGCCAGCAAGGAACAGGGGCTCCCTCCCCTCCACTTT. Protein product: CASKEQGLPPLHF.

The chain uses TRBV6-2 or TRBV6-3 and TRBJ2-1, with 8 bases lining up with TRBD2. The CDR3 sequence is 15 residues long. Looked up from germline, CDR1 is MNHEY and CDR2 is SVGEGT. V shed 5 bases and J 9 bases; nucleotides not matched to a gene: 12. For the CDR3, the DNA is TGTGCCAGCAGTCCGTTCGGACTAGCCGGTATTGAGCAGTTCTTC. This sequence encodes CASSPFGLAGIEQFF.

This sequence joins TRBV5-5 and TRBJ2-3; 10 bases are a match to TRBD2. With 0 bases clipped from V and 2 bases from J, the junction kept 3 bases outside the gene matches. CDR1 is SGHKS and CDR2 is YYEKEE in the germline V gene (reference sequence). This CDR3 is built from 16 residues. The CDR3 spells CASSLGGLADTDTQYF. CDR3 nucleotides: TGTGCCAGCAGCTTGGGCGGACTAGCGGACACAGATACGCAGTATTTT.

The chain is built from TRBV5-1 and TRBJ2-2, with D unclear. The CDR3 has 12 amino acids. Trimming cost V 0 bases and J 7 bases, with 4 bases left between them. The germline V gene has CDR1 SGHRS and CDR2 YFSETQ. The CDR3 loop is CASSLGSGELFF. The DNA of the CDR3 is TGCGCCAGCAGCTTGGGCAGCGGGGAGCTGTTTTTT. The full variable domain, completed using reference TRBV5-1 and TRBJ2-2, is KAGVTQTPRYLIKTRGQQVTLSCSPISGHRSVSWYQQTPGQGLQFLFEYFSETQRNKGNFPGRFSGRQFSNSRSEMNVSTLELGDSALYLCASSLGSGELFFGEGSRLTVL.

In DNA, the CDR3 is TGCGCCAGCAAAGAGACAGACAATTCACCCCTCCACTTT. Protein product: CASKETDNSPLHF. The chain is built from TRBV5-1 and TRBJ1-6; perhaps TRBD1 as D (5 bases). This CDR3 spans 13 amino acids. Trimming removed 6 bases at V and 7 bases at J, with 11 bases between. Per the germline V gene, CDR1 is SGHRS and CDR2 is YFSETQ. Full variable domain (outside the CDR3, taken from reference TRBV5-1 and TRBJ1-6): KAGVTQTPRYLIKTRGQQVTLSCSPISGHRSVSWYQQTPGQGLQFLFEYFSETQRNKGNFPGRFSGRQFSNSRSEMNVSTLELGDSALYLCASKETDNSPLHFGNGTRLTVT.

CDR3 bases: TGCGCCAGCAGCCCTGTGGGCAGCCTCAACTATGGCTACACCTTC. As protein: CASSPVGSLNYGYTF. This rearrangement joins TRBV4-3 to TRBJ1-2; D is unclear. V lost 4 bases, J lost 2 bases, and 14 bases lay in between. The CDR3 has 15 amino acids. From germline, CDR1 is LGHNA and CDR2 YSLEER.

The gene calls are TRBV19 and TRBJ1-3; the D is unclear. The CDR3 length is 13 residues. V lost 3 bases to trimming and J lost 4 bases, with 7 bases between them. From germline, CDR1 is LNHDA and CDR2 SQIVND (reference sequence). The CDR3 sequence: CASSISAGNTIYF. CDR3 coding DNA: TGTGCCAGTAGTATCTCCGCGGGAAACACCATATATTTT.

This chain uses TRBV4-1 with TRBJ2-2, with D possibly being TRBD1 (6 bases). Germline V gives CDR1 MGHRA, CDR2 YSYEKL. The CDR3 contains 14 residues. Trimming cost V 4 bases and J 2 bases, with 8 bases left between them. The CDR3 spells CASSLGHNTGELFF. The DNA of the CDR3 is TGCGCCAGCAGCCTGGGACACAACACCGGGGAGCTGTTTTTT.

The chain combines TRBV7-2 with TRBJ2-1; 9 bases fit TRBD2. The J segment lost 8 bases and the V segment lost 4 bases, leaving 3 bases of the junction unmatched. Germline CDR1 reads SGHTA; CDR2 reads FQGNSA. The CDR3 length is 13 residues. CDR3 protein: CASSSGLAYEQFF. DNA for the CDR3: TGTGCCAGCAGCTCAGGACTAGCGTATGAGCAGTTCTTC.